The clone carrying this TCR beta chain was observed a few times. As yet, its antigen is unknown. Some clones are missing from TCRdb's copy, which holds only in-frame ones; the method was immunoSEQ multiplex PCR. Among about 980,000 clones listed, 60% to 85% were seen once. Splitting the CD4+ cells yielded a CD45RA+ naive subset and a CD45RA-negative memory subset. These data belong to a study of shared clonotypes between healthy human individuals. Regarding the study as a whole: Generation of non-shared clonotypes was less probable than generation of clonotypes shared by all four donors.

This CDR3 is 15 amino acids long. Germline CDR1 reads SGHVS; CDR2 reads FNYEAQ. The germline V and J ends were trimmed by 0 bases and 1 base, with 9 bases remaining between them. The J gene is TRBJ2-5, the V gene TRBV7-6; tentative D call: TRBD1 (5 bases). The sample comprised memory CD4+ T cells sorted from blood. Subset reported: CD45RA-negative fraction. The TCR comes from a man aged 18-30 years in good health. CDR3 sequence: CASSLAQGLQETQYF. The CDR3 nucleotides read TGTGCCAGCAGCTTAGCGCAGGGCCTCCAAGAGACCCAGTACTTC.